This paragraph covers one T cell receptor beta chain sequence. In the authors' methods: By means of reference gene primer amplification, nucleated cell counts were estimated. Using immunoSEQ multiplex PCR, the repertoire was profiled, and TCRdb retains in-frame clones only, with some absent. V and J calls and clone size are those listed in that table; D and trimming were worked out from the DNA. The top ten hold roughly 6.7% of the sample, which has roughly 330,000 clones, roughly 90% seen once. This sample was included in a study of blood T cell repertoires in COVID-19. Study-wide context: COVID-19 samples, acute and convalescent, were from the United States, Italy and Spain. In each case, the material was cDNA or gDNA derived from T cells, B-cell-depleted T cells, or PBMCs.

CDR1 is WNHNN, CDR2 SYGVQD, per germline (reference sequence). V was cut by 5 bases and J by 0 bases, with 7 bases left in between. CDR3 length: 13 amino acids. This TCR came from a man younger than 35 who had recovered from COVID-19. J is TRBJ1-1 and V is TRBV10-1; D is ambiguous. The sequenced material came from peripheral blood. In DNA, the CDR3 is TGCGCCAGCAGTCAACAGCTGAACACTGAAGCTTTCTTT. Residues: CASSQQLNTEAFF.